Given below is one T cell receptor beta chain in context. The sample belongs to a study of cytomegalovirus exposure and HLA in healthy donors. V lost 5 bases to trimming and J lost 2 bases, with 9 bases between them. Germline CDR1 MNHEY, CDR2 SMNVEV (reference sequence). This CDR3 has 13 residues. Profiled with immunoSEQ multiplex PCR; TCRdb holds only in-frame clones, not every one. There are over 75,000 clones in the sample; 85% occur only once, and 20% to 25% lies in the top ten. Sequencing was done on a sample of PBMCs. This sequence joins TRBV27 and TRBJ1-2, with unresolved D. The sequence came from a young man in good health and CMV-seropositive. CDR3 sequence (DNA): TGTGCCAGCAGTGGAGACCTGAACTATGGCTACACCTTC. Protein: CASSGDLNYGYTF.